These 29 T cell receptor beta chains came from one sample sequenced in a study of blood T cell repertoires in COVID-19. Data came from immunoSEQ multiplex PCR; TCRdb stores just in-frame clones and leaves some out. The sample has around 260,000 clones, around four fifths seen once. The sample was peripheral blood. Receptors were obtained from a man aged 55 to 69 who had recovered from COVID-19.

V gene TRBV6-5 combines with J gene TRBJ2-3; the D gene is possibly TRBD2 (6 bases). With 6 bases removed from V and 2 bases from J, the gap between germline ends came to 12 bases. The CDR3 is 14 amino acids. CDR1 MNHEY and CDR2 SVGAGI come from the germline V gene. CDR3 in DNA: TGTGCCAGCAGCGGGGGACGCCTCACAGATACGCAGTATTTT. Translating it yields CASSGGRLTDTQYF.

V usage is TRBV3-1 (or the pseudogene TRBV3-2) and J usage is TRBJ2-7; 7 bases agree with TRBD1. CDR3 length equals 15 residues. CDR1 and CDR2 from the germline V gene are LGHDT and YNNKEL (reference sequence). Unmatched junction bases numbered 3, after V lost 1 base and J lost 0 bases. The CDR3 loop reads CASSQAGTASYEQYF. The CDR3 DNA follows: TGTGCCAGCAGCCAAGCCGGGACAGCCTCCTACGAGCAGTACTTC.

For this clone: The same CDR3 arises from other DNA sequences in this sample as well. The rearrangement uses TRBV6-5 and TRBJ1-1, with 10 bases fitting TRBD1. Germline assignment: CDR1 MNHEY and CDR2 SVGAGI. This CDR3 is 15 amino acids long. V was pared by 0 bases and J by 4 bases, with 2 bases of the junction left unmatched. The CDR3 DNA reads as TGTGCCAGCAGTTACTCTCGGACAGGGGGCACTGAAGCTTTCTTT. Its translation is CASSYSRTGGTEAFF.

The CDR3 region has the DNA TGCGCCAGCAGGAAAGGACAGGGGAACACTGAAGCTTTCTTT. Translated, it gives CASRKGQGNTEAFF. The rearrangement links TRBV5-1 to TRBJ1-1; TRBD1 aligns across 8 bases. The CDR3 sequence is 14 residues long. V shed 5 bases, J shed 1 base, and the junction held 4 bases outside the gene matches. Per the germline V gene, CDR1 is SGHRS and CDR2 is YFSETQ.

The CDR3 DNA follows: TGTGCCAGCTCTAGGGACAGGGCCTCGAACACTGAAGCTTTCTTT. Encoded protein: CASSRDRASNTEAFF. The chain uses TRBV18 and TRBJ1-1, with 9 positions matching TRBD1. V lost 6 bases, J lost 1 base, and 6 bases stayed unmatched. Germline CDR1 and CDR2: KGHSH and LQKENI. This CDR3 has 15 amino acids.

The chain combines TRBV5-1 with TRBJ2-7, with TRBD1 identical over 8 bases. Germline CDR1 and CDR2: SGHRS and YFSETQ. The CDR3 covers 14 residues. V was clipped by 2 bases and J by 7 bases; unmatched bases: 8. In DNA form, the CDR3 reads TGCGCCAGCAGCTTAACAGGGGGTCAAGGGGAGCAGTACTTC. Translated, it gives CASSLTGGQGEQYF.

This chain uses TRBV7-3 with TRBJ2-5; D gene ambiguous. Per germline, CDR1 SGHTA and CDR2 FQGTGA. The V gene lost 6 bases and the J gene lost 5 bases, with 13 bases spanning the gap. The CDR3 extends over 13 amino acids. CDR3 sequence: CASSGRLGETQYF. In DNA form, the CDR3 reads TGTGCCAGCAGTGGTAGACTCGGGGAGACCCAGTACTTC.

The chain joins TRBV18 to TRBJ2-2; the match to TRBD1 covers 10 bases. The CDR3 runs 16 residues. Germline V gene sequence: CDR1 KGHSH, CDR2 LQKENI. V shed 4 bases, J shed 3 bases, and the junction held 5 bases outside the gene matches. In nucleotides, the CDR3 is TGTGCCAGCTCACTAAGACAGGGGGCGGACACCGGGGAGCTGTTTTTT. Translated, it gives CASSLRQGADTGELFF.

The sample holds a few counts of this clone. The chain links TRBV20-1 to TRBJ1-1; D gene unclear. There are 9 residues in the CDR3. Germline V gene data show CDR1 as DFQATT and CDR2 as SNEGSKA (reference sequence). V was cut by 5 bases and J by 8 bases, with 6 bases left in between. Here the CDR3 reads CSAVVEAFF. The CDR3 region has the DNA TGCAGTGCTGTCGTCGAAGCTTTCTTT.

Of note for this clone: Other nucleotide sequences from this sample produce the same CDR3. The chain uses TRBV5-1 and TRBJ2-5; D not certain. The CDR3 covers 14 residues. V was shortened by 2 bases and J by 1 base, with 9 bases between the two germline ends. From germline, CDR1 is SGHRS and CDR2 YFSETQ. The CDR3 spells CASSFSPGQETQYF. The CDR3 DNA reads as TGCGCCAGCAGCTTTTCACCGGGCCAAGAGACCCAGTACTTC.

This chain connects TRBV7-9 to TRBJ2-7; TRBD2 agrees at 7 bases. CDR3 length: 15 residues. Per germline, CDR1 SEHNR and CDR2 FQNEAQ (reference sequence). Germline trimming cut 0 bases from V and 5 bases from J; bases unmatched to any gene: 7. CDR3 DNA: TGTGCCAGCAGCTTAGCGGGAGGGGTCAGGAACGAGCAGTACTTC. This translates into CASSLAGGVRNEQYF. Full variable domain (missing parts from reference TRBV7-9 and TRBJ2-7): DTGVSQNPRHKITKRGQNVTFRCDPISEHNRLYWYRQTLGQGPEFLTYFQNEAQLEKSRLLSDRFSAERPKGSFSTLEIQRTEQGDSAMYLCASSLAGGVRNEQYFGPGTRLTVT.

This rearrangement joins TRBV19 to TRBJ1-1; TRBD1 is a possible D gene (6 bases). This CDR3 comprises 14 residues. CDR1 and CDR2 (germline): LNHDA, SQIVND (reference sequence). The V gene lost 6 bases and the J gene lost 1 base, with 12 bases spanning the gap. Here the CDR3 reads CASRQDSSNTEAFF. The CDR3 coding sequence is TGTGCCAGTAGACAGGACAGTTCGAACACTGAAGCTTTCTTT.

CDR3 bases: TGTGCCAGCACGGCGAGGGACAGGGGGACGAACACCGGGGAGCTGTTTTTT. Amino acids: CASTARDRGTNTGELFF. The V gene is TRBV27, the J gene TRBJ2-2; 11 bases are shared with TRBD1. Germline V gives CDR1 MNHEY, CDR2 SMNVEV (reference sequence). The V gene end was trimmed by 7 bases and the J gene end by 0 bases; junction bases not matched to a gene: 7. The CDR3 covers 17 residues.

The chain recombines TRBV29-1 with TRBJ1-2; 7 bases line up with TRBD1. After removal of 2 bases from V and 4 bases from J, the junction contained 4 bases not matched to a gene. The CDR3 has 13 residues. The germline gives CDR1 SQVTM, CDR2 ANQGSEA. As DNA, the CDR3 is TGCAGCGTTGAAACAGGGGACGGCTATGGCTACACCTTC. Amino acids: CSVETGDGYGYTF.

The chain carries TRBV6-5 and TRBJ1-1, with 9 bases that match TRBD1. The V gene end was trimmed by 2 bases and the J gene end by 8 bases; junction bases not matched to a gene: 3. Germline-derived CDR1 and CDR2 are MNHEY and SVGAGI. The CDR3 length is 13 residues. CDR3 bases: TGTGCCAGCAGTTACACCGGGACAGGGGAAGCTTTCTTT. It encodes CASSYTGTGEAFF.

The gene calls are TRBV5-1 and TRBJ1-1, with D perhaps matching TRBD1 (6 bases). CDR1 and CDR2 from the germline V gene are SGHRS and YFSETQ. The CDR3 extends over 15 amino acids. Between the trimmed V and J ends, which lost 5 bases and 1 base, there was a span of 15 bases. CDR3 sequence reads: CASSSATGQNTEAFF. The DNA of the CDR3 is TGCGCCAGCAGTTCTGCCACGGGACAGAACACTGAAGCTTTCTTT.

The J gene is TRBJ1-5, the V gene TRBV6-4, with a tentative D call TRBD1 (6 bases). Germline CDR1 is MRHNA and CDR2 is SNTAGT. This CDR3 spans 15 amino acids. The V end was cut by 5 bases, the J end by 4 bases, with 15 bases between. The CDR3 loop is CASSPERGNNQPQHF. The CDR3 DNA follows: TGTGCCAGCAGTCCCGAGAGGGGGAATAATCAGCCCCAGCATTTT.

The V call is TRBV27, the J call TRBJ2-3, with a possible D match to TRBD2 (7 bases). V was pared by 10 bases and J by 4 bases, with 15 bases between. From germline, CDR1 is MNHEY and CDR2 SMNVEV (reference sequence). The CDR3 extends over 13 amino acids. CDR3 sequence (DNA): TGTGCCACCGGGGGGCAAGCATCAGATACGCAGTATTTT. This codes for CATGGQASDTQYF.

The chain joins TRBV29-1 to TRBJ1-2, with 9 bases matching TRBD1. CDR3 size: 12 residues. V trimming: 4 bases; J trimming: 4 bases; junction bases outside the gene matches: 1. Germline-derived CDR1 and CDR2 are SQVTM and ANQGSEA. DNA of the CDR3: TGCAGCGTTGCGGACAGGGGCTATGGCTACACCTTC. Translating gives CSVADRGYGYTF.

This chain links TRBV25-1 with TRBJ1-4; no definite D call. Germline-derived CDR1 and CDR2 are MGHDK and SYGVNS. Trimming removed 1 base at V and 8 bases at J, with 14 bases between. The CDR3 runs to 15 residues. CDR3 bases: TGTGCCAGCAGTGAATTGGCCCCGGGGAGGGAAAAACTGTTTTTT. It encodes CASSELAPGREKLFF.

The rearrangement uses TRBV11-2 and TRBJ2-2; 10 bases fit TRBD1. This CDR3 has 15 residues. Germline-derived CDR1 and CDR2 are SGHAT and FQNNGV. With 4 bases clipped from V and 4 bases from J, the junction kept 3 bases outside the gene matches. Written as DNA, the CDR3 is TGTGCCAGCAGCTCCGGGACAGGGGCCACCGGGGAGCTGTTTTTT. Translating it yields CASSSGTGATGELFF.

At least ten counts were recorded for this clone. This rearrangement joins TRBV9 to TRBJ2-7; 10 nucleotides align to TRBD2. The CDR3 is 15 residues long. The J segment lost 3 bases and the V segment lost 0 bases, leaving 3 bases of the junction unmatched. Germline values: CDR1 SGDLS, CDR2 YYNGEE. The CDR3 region is CASSVDPSGGYEQYF. CDR3 DNA sequence: TGTGCCAGCAGCGTAGACCCTAGCGGGGGCTACGAGCAGTACTTC.

There are a few counts of this clone. The chain links TRBV28 to TRBJ2-3, with 9 positions matching TRBD1. Germline-derived CDR1 and CDR2 are MDHEN and SYDVKM. V gave up 4 bases and J gave up 5 bases; unmatched junction bases: 7. The CDR3 is made up of 15 amino acids. The CDR3 reads CASSSGTGFGDTQYF. DNA for the CDR3: TGTGCCAGCAGTTCCGGGACAGGGTTCGGAGATACGCAGTATTTT.

This clone showed up just a few times. The rearrangement links TRBV5-4 to TRBJ2-2, with D tentatively TRBD1 (6 bases). Germline V gives CDR1 SGHNT, CDR2 YYREEE (reference sequence). V was pared by 4 bases and J by 4 bases, with 8 bases between. This CDR3 is 13 amino acids long. In DNA form, the CDR3 reads TGTGCCAGCAGCAGGGACACCACCGGGGAGCTGTTTTTT. Amino acids: CASSRDTTGELFF.

The gene calls are TRBV28 and TRBJ2-3, with 12 positions matching TRBD2. The V gene end was trimmed by 2 bases and the J gene end by 0 bases; junction bases not matched to a gene: 0. This CDR3 region has 16 residues. Germline loops: CDR1 MDHEN, CDR2 SYDVKM. CDR3 amino acids: CASSLTSGGSTDTQYF. CDR3 DNA: TGTGCCAGCAGTTTAACTAGCGGGGGGAGCACAGATACGCAGTATTTT.

The gene calls are TRBV6-1 and TRBJ2-3; 10 nucleotides agree with TRBD2. Germline V lookup: CDR1 MNHNS, CDR2 SASEGT. J was trimmed by 7 bases and V by 2 bases; bases with no gene match: 6. The CDR3 is made up of 15 amino acids. The CDR3 nucleotides read TGTGCCAGCAGTGAATCGAGCGGGGGGGCGTATACGCAGTATTTT. Protein product: CASSESSGGAYTQYF.

V gene TRBV19 combines with J gene TRBJ1-4, with D perhaps TRBD1 (5 bases). The V end was cut by 8 bases, the J end by 0 bases, with 7 bases between. This CDR3 contains 13 residues. Germline CDR1 reads LNHDA; CDR2 reads SQIVND (reference sequence). CDR3 bases: TGTGCCAGTGCACAGGCAACTAATGAAAAACTGTTTTTT. Its protein is CASAQATNEKLFF.

The chain uses TRBV28 and TRBJ2-6; no reliable D call. In germline, CDR1 is MDHEN, CDR2 SYDVKM. Deletions cut 0 bases from V and 0 bases from J, with 6 bases between. The CDR3 extends over 16 amino acids. CDR3 sequence: CASSLWAVSGANVLTF. Here the CDR3 DNA reads TGTGCCAGCAGTTTATGGGCAGTCTCTGGGGCCAACGTCCTGACTTTC.

The chain is built from TRBV19 and TRBJ2-2; 11 bases are a match to TRBD1. The J segment lost 0 bases and the V segment lost 4 bases, leaving 4 bases of the junction unmatched. This CDR3 is built from 17 residues. Looked up from germline, CDR1 is LNHDA and CDR2 is SQIVND (reference sequence). CDR3 sequence reads: CASSRTGGLANTGELFF. The CDR3 DNA reads as TGTGCCAGTAGTAGGACAGGGGGCTTGGCGAACACCGGGGAGCTGTTTTTT.